Given below is one T cell receptor (beta chain) in context. Its specificity is unknown. This record belongs to a study of T cells after yellow fever vaccination. Findings of the study overall: A weaker but faster secondary response was observed, peaking on day 5 versus 15. In FACS-sorted repertoires, abundant clonotypes from the bulk population could appear as contaminants. Only a small proportion of the clonotypes turned up in both the CD4 and the CD8 compartments, likely arising from convergent recombination.

It was through 5'RACE template switching that TCR cDNA was made, with a universal primer site and UMIs added. Each CDR3 protein is one row after TCRdb ran MiXCR on the 5' RACE reads. The table has 120,000 or so distinct CDR3 sequences, about 15% seen once. This receptor was obtained from a man younger than 30 who received the YFV17D yellow fever vaccine. Sequenced here: CD8+ T cells sorted from PBMCs, sampled 5 days after the yellow fever booster vaccination.

CDR3 amino acids: CASSDDGGTSGGRYEQFF. Here the CDR3 DNA reads TGTGCCAGCAGCGACGACGGGGGGACTAGCGGGGGTAGATATGAGCAGTTCTTC. The chain couples TRBV6-2 or TRBV6-3 to TRBJ2-1, with 14 bases aligning to TRBD2. The germline V gene has CDR1 MNHEY and CDR2 SVGEGT. The CDR3 is made up of 18 amino acids. The V and J ends lost 6 bases and 8 bases, in that order; junction bases with no gene match: 15.